Listed below are T cell receptor beta chains from one sample, sequenced in a study of blood T cell repertoires in COVID-19. This table comes from immunoSEQ multiplex PCR, and its TCRdb copy is limited to in-frame clones, with some not included. The sample holds 70,000 or so clones, approximately 86% seen once. Specimen: peripheral blood. These receptors came from a woman aged 55 to 70 with acute or convalescent COVID-19. Each CDR3 is given with its conserved first and last residue. A D gene is named only where the DNA matches it firmly. Not every row has a clone size; where given, it reads once, few, many or a size class.

j_call | v_call | d_call | clone_size | cdr3_aa | cdr3_nt
TRBJ1-3 | TRBV4-1 | TRBD1 | - | CASSQEDQGVDGNTIYF | TGCGCCAGCAGCCAAGAGGACCAGGGGGTGGACGGAAACACCATATATTTT
TRBJ2-5 | TRBV11-2 | TRBD2 | - | CASSAKPAGEETQYF | TGTGCCAGCAGCGCGAAACCCGCGGGGGAAGAGACCCAGTACTTC
TRBJ1-5 | TRBV6-2/TRBV6-3 | - | - | CASSLGPRREQPQHF | TGTGCCAGCAGTCTCGGGCCCAGGAGGGAACAGCCCCAGCATTTT
TRBJ1-2 | TRBV6-5 | - | - | CASSRGRANYGYTF | TGTGCCAGCAGTCGCGGCAGGGCTAACTATGGCTACACCTTC
TRBJ2-5 | TRBV7-2 | TRBD1 | - | CASSRNRGREETQYF | TGTGCCAGCAGCCGGAACAGGGGGCGCGAGGAGACCCAGTACTTC
TRBJ2-4 | TRBV3-1/TRBV3-2 | - | - | CASSLGMAKNIQYF | TGTGCCAGCAGCCTGGGCATGGCCAAAAACATTCAGTACTTC
TRBJ2-1 | TRBV19 | TRBD1 | once | CASSTRTGAFISSYNEQFF | TGTGCCAGTAGTACCCGGACAGGGGCGTTCATTAGCTCCTACAATGAGCAGTTCTTC
TRBJ2-3 | TRBV6-5 | - | - | CASQALVTDTQYF | TGTGCCAGCCAAGCCCTCGTCACAGATACGCAGTATTTT
TRBJ1-3 | TRBV5-1 | - | few | CASSLQGASGNTIYF | TGCGCCAGCAGCTTGCAGGGTGCCTCTGGAAACACCATATATTTT
TRBJ1-2 | TRBV2 | - | - | CASSEALPVSGYTF | TGTGCCAGCAGTGAAGCGCTTCCGGTTTCTGGCTACACCTTC
TRBJ2-1 | TRBV5-4 | TRBD2 | - | CASSLGLAGGPSREQFF | TGTGCCAGCAGCTTGGGACTAGCGGGGGGGCCCTCAAGGGAGCAGTTCTTC
TRBJ1-1 | TRBV6-6 | - | - | CASYRVDTEAFF | TGTGCCAGCTACAGGGTAGACACTGAAGCTTTCTTT
TRBJ2-2 | TRBV10-3 | TRBD2 | once | CASSVTSGGNTGELFF | TGTGCCAGCAGTGTAACTAGCGGGGGGAACACCGGGGAGCTGTTTTTT
TRBJ1-2 | TRBV2 | - | - | CASSERIGGTLYGYTF | TGTGCCAGCAGTGAAAGAATCGGGGGGACCCTTTATGGCTACACCTTC
TRBJ2-7 | TRBV6-6 | TRBD1 | - | CASNPARDRYYEQYF | TGTGCCAGCAATCCCGCGAGGGACAGGTACTACGAGCAGTACTTC
TRBJ2-5 | TRBV10-3 | TRBD1 | - | CAISQGAEETQYF | TGTGCCATCAGTCAGGGGGCTGAAGAGACCCAGTACTTC
TRBJ2-7 | TRBV5-1 | TRBD1 | - | CASSQQTGVGTGEQYF | TGCGCCAGCAGTCAGCAAACAGGGGTGGGGACGGGCGAGCAGTACTTC
TRBJ2-1 | TRBV10-3 | TRBD2 | - | CAIRSSGGGQFF | TGTGCCATCAGGAGTAGCGGGGGAGGGCAGTTCTTC
TRBJ1-3 | TRBV6-5 | TRBD1 | - | CASSYSRDRDTIYF | TGTGCCAGCAGTTACTCCCGGGACAGAGACACCATATATTTT
TRBJ2-3 | TRBV4-2 | TRBD2 | - | CASSQAGLADLDTQYF | TGTGCCAGCAGCCAGGCAGGACTAGCGGACTTAGATACGCAGTATTTT
TRBJ1-3 | TRBV5-4 | - | - | CASSLGGPSSGNTIYF | TGTGCCAGCAGCTTAGGAGGACCGAGCTCTGGAAACACCATATATTTT
TRBJ2-2 | TRBV7-3 | TRBD2 | - | CASSFGPGLAGGLNTGELFF | TGTGCCAGCAGCTTTGGCCCGGGACTAGCGGGGGGTTTGAACACCGGGGAGCTGTTTTTT
TRBJ1-4 | TRBV5-1 | TRBD1 | - | CASSFSGTGATNEKLFF | TGCGCCAGCAGCTTCTCCGGGACAGGGGCAACTAATGAAAAACTGTTTTTT
TRBJ1-1 | TRBV5-1 | - | - | CASRSQGSNTEAFF | TGCGCCAGCAGATCACAGGGTTCGAACACTGAAGCTTTCTTT
TRBJ1-1 | TRBV6-5 | TRBD1 | - | CASSYSTGGGTEAFF | TGTGCCAGCAGTTACTCAACAGGGGGGGGTACTGAAGCTTTCTTT